The 18 T cell receptor beta chains given below trace back to one sample, sequenced in a study of T cell responses to AZD1222 COVID-19 vaccine. Clones were sequenced by immunoSEQ multiplex PCR, and TCRdb holds only the in-frame ones, with some missing. This repertoire shows some 110,000 clones, over 75% found once; its top ten account for around 3.1%. The sequenced sample was peripheral blood, obtained on day 0 of AZD1222 vaccination. These receptors originate from an adult in good health.

The chain employs TRBV7-6 and TRBJ1-1; a possible D gene is TRBD1 (6 bases). Germline V CDR1 and CDR2: SGHVS, FNYEAQ. CDR3 length: 14 amino acids. The V gene lost 6 bases and the J gene lost 1 base, with 12 bases spanning the gap. Here the CDR3 DNA reads TGTGCCAGCAGATCTGGGACATCGAACACTGAAGCTTTCTTT. It specifies CASRSGTSNTEAFF.

The chain joins TRBV19 to TRBJ1-5; D remains unclear. V lost 6 bases and J lost 3, with 9 bases in between. The germline gives CDR1 LNHDA, CDR2 SQIVND (reference sequence). The CDR3 has 13 residues. The CDR3 sequence is CASSQTLNQPQHF. CDR3 DNA: TGTGCCAGTAGCCAAACCCTCAATCAGCCCCAGCATTTT.

This chain links TRBV19 with TRBJ2-7; tentative D call: TRBD1 (5 bases). Trimming shortened V by 3 bases and J by 1 base, and 13 bases separated the two germline ends. Per germline, CDR1 LNHDA and CDR2 SQIVND (reference sequence). This CDR3 has 15 residues. This CDR3 reads CASSMYHQGSYEQYF. The DNA of the CDR3 is TGTGCCAGTAGTATGTATCACCAGGGTTCCTACGAGCAGTACTTC.

The gene calls are TRBV9 and TRBJ2-1, with 9 bases lining up with TRBD1. The trim removed 3 bases at V and 5 bases at J, leaving 9 bases unmatched. The CDR3 is 16 residues long. The germline gives CDR1 SGDLS, CDR2 YYNGEE. DNA of the CDR3: TGTGCCAGCAGCGCATGGACAGGGGCGATCAACAATGAGCAGTTCTTC. Its protein product is CASSAWTGAINNEQFF. The whole variable domain, filled in from reference TRBV9 and TRBJ2-1, reads DSGVTQTPKHLITATGQRVTLRCSPRSGDLSVYWYQQSLDQGLQFLIQYYNGEERAKGNILERFSAQQFPDLHSELNLSSLELGDSALYFCASSAWTGAINNEQFFGPGTRLTVL.

The chain carries TRBV6-6 and TRBJ1-6; 8 bases align to TRBD1. This CDR3 is built from 16 residues. Germline CDR1 reads MNHNY; CDR2 reads SVGAGI (reference sequence). J gave up 4 bases and V 0 bases, and 2 bases lay outside the gene matches. For the CDR3, the DNA is TGTGCCAGCAGTTACTCCCAGGGGGCATATAATTCACCCCTCCACTTT. As protein: CASSYSQGAYNSPLHF.

This clone appeared a single time. V is TRBV5-8 and J is TRBJ1-6, with a weak D call TRBD1 (5 bases). The V gene lost 6 bases and the J gene lost 8 bases, with 15 bases spanning the gap. Germline-derived CDR1 and CDR2 are SGHTS and YDEGEE. CDR3 size: 14 residues. The CDR3 coding sequence is TGTGCCAGCAACCGAGGGGACCTTTATTCACCCCTCCACTTT. Translating gives CASNRGDLYSPLHF.

The chain uses TRBV30 and TRBJ2-7, with TRBD2 as a possible D gene (6 bases). The CDR3 runs to 14 residues. V was shortened by 4 bases and J by 8 bases, with 21 bases between the two germline ends. Germline values: CDR1 GTSNPN, CDR2 SVGIG (reference sequence). CDR3 amino acids: CAWTGLGARQQQYF. CDR3 DNA sequence: TGTGCCTGGACGGGACTCGGGGCCCGTCAACAGCAGTACTTC.

The chain combines TRBV5-1 with TRBJ2-1, with 7 positions matching TRBD2. Germline trimming cut 6 bases from V and 7 bases from J; bases unmatched to any gene: 7. The CDR3 has 13 amino acids. Germline V lookup: CDR1 SGHRS, CDR2 YFSETQ. The CDR3 spells CASIGGEGNEQFF. CDR3 DNA sequence: TGCGCCAGCATTGGCGGGGAGGGGAATGAGCAGTTCTTC.

The chain uses TRBV24-1 and TRBJ1-5; TRBD1 might be the D (5 bases). Germline V lookup: CDR1 KGHDR, CDR2 SFDVKD. V was pared by 5 bases and J by 5 bases, with 12 bases between. The CDR3 runs 14 residues. This CDR3 reads CATSGGWGDQPQHF. The DNA of the CDR3 is TGTGCCACCAGTGGTGGTTGGGGGGATCAGCCCCAGCATTTT.

The chain combines TRBV19 with TRBJ1-2, with D perhaps TRBD1 (5 bases). V lost 4 bases to trimming and J lost 4 bases, with 13 bases between them. Germline lookup yields CDR1 LNHDA and CDR2 SQIVND (reference sequence). The CDR3 sequence is 14 residues long. The CDR3 spells CASSNQGYLYGYTF. CDR3 DNA: TGTGCCAGTAGTAACCAGGGATATCTCTATGGCTACACCTTC.

V gene TRBV5-4 combines with J gene TRBJ1-1; 9 bases line up with TRBD1. The J segment lost 4 bases and the V segment lost 3 bases, leaving 4 bases of the junction unmatched. The germline CDR1 and CDR2 sequences are SGHNT and YYREEE (reference sequence). CDR3 size: 14 residues. The DNA of the CDR3 is TGTGCCAGCAGCTCGGGACAGGGATTCACTGAAGCTTTCTTT. It translates to CASSSGQGFTEAFF.

This rearrangement joins TRBV28 to TRBJ2-6; D is perhaps TRBD1 (6 bases). This CDR3 is built from 17 residues. V dropped 3 bases and J dropped 0 bases, with 12 bases sitting between them. Germline V gene lookup returns CDR1 MDHEN and CDR2 SYDVKM. DNA of the CDR3: TGTGCCAGCAGTTTTTTCATGGACAGCTCTGGGGCCAACGTCCTGACTTTC. It is translated as CASSFFMDSSGANVLTF.

The chain couples TRBV18 to TRBJ1-1, with D uncertain. Germline V CDR1 and CDR2: KGHSH, LQKENI. CDR3 length equals 12 residues. With 5 bases removed from V and 6 bases from J, the gap between germline ends came to 10 bases. The CDR3 DNA reads as TGTGCCAGCTCAATATTATCCGCTGAAGCTTTCTTT. Translated, it gives CASSILSAEAFF.

In DNA form, the CDR3 reads TGCGCCAGCAGCCCCAGCACTGAAGCTTTCTTT. Amino acids: CASSPSTEAFF. This chain connects TRBV4-3 to TRBJ1-1, with D hard to call. V lost 4 bases to trimming and J lost 4 bases, with 4 bases between them. CDR1 and CDR2 (germline): LGHNA, YSLEER. The CDR3 is made up of 11 amino acids.

The chain recombines TRBV5-8 with TRBJ2-1; D possibly corresponds to TRBD2 (6 bases). CDR1 SGHTS and CDR2 YDEGEE come from the germline V gene. This CDR3 region has 16 residues. The V end was cut by 4 bases, the J end by 0 bases, with 14 bases between. CDR3 loop: CASSPWGVSSYNEQFF. CDR3 DNA sequence: TGTGCCAGCAGCCCGTGGGGGGTTAGCTCCTACAATGAGCAGTTCTTC.

The chain employs TRBV19 and TRBJ1-5; the D gene is possibly TRBD1 (6 bases). CDR1 and CDR2 (germline): LNHDA, SQIVND (reference sequence). Trimming took off 4 bases at V and 5 bases at J, with 15 bases between the two ends. The CDR3 extends over 15 amino acids. Written as DNA, the CDR3 is TGTGCCAGTAGTACCGTAATGGGGGGCGATCAGCCCCAGCATTTT. Its protein is CASSTVMGGDQPQHF. The complete variable domain, with remaining parts taken from reference TRBV19 and TRBJ1-5, reads DGGITQSPKYLFRKEGQNVTLSCEQNLNHDAMYWYRQDPGQGLRLIYYSQIVNDFQKGDIAEGYSVSREKKESFPLTVTSAQKNPTAFYLCASSTVMGGDQPQHFGDGTRLSIL.

This chain connects TRBV9 to TRBJ2-2; TRBD1 matches 9 bases. Trimming took 5 bases from V and 6 from J; bases not matched to a gene: 5. This CDR3 comprises 14 residues. Germline V CDR1 and CDR2: SGDLS, YYNGEE. The CDR3 region has the DNA TGTGCCAGCAGACCGGGACAGGGAGCCGGGGAGCTGTTTTTT. Translating it yields CASRPGQGAGELFF.

J is TRBJ2-7 and V is TRBV6-5; D may match TRBD1 or TRBD2 (5 bases each). V lost 7 bases and J 0 bases, leaving 13 bases between the germline ends. This CDR3 spans 14 amino acids. Germline CDR1 is MNHEY and CDR2 is SVGAGI. As DNA, the CDR3 is TGTGCCAGCACCTGGGACGGCCGCTCCTACGAGCAGTACTTC. Translating it yields CASTWDGRSYEQYF.